This T cell receptor beta chain was identified during a study of graft-versus-host responses after intestinal transplantation. Only a few counts were recorded for this clone. The CDR3 has 14 amino acids. Germline CDR1 reads SQVTM; CDR2 reads ANQGSEA. V lost 5 bases, J lost 2 bases, and 12 bases lay in between. Some clones are missing from TCRdb's copy, which holds only in-frame ones; the method was immunoSEQ multiplex PCR. This sample has 6,000 to 8,500 clones, with roughly 29% found just once. The specimen comprised alloreactive CD4+ T cells from a mixed lymphocyte reaction culture, sampled before transplantation. Subset specified: CFSE-low proliferating T cells sorted from approximately 6-day pre-transplant mixed lymphocyte reaction (GvH or HvG direction). V usage is TRBV29-1 and J usage is TRBJ2-2, with D perhaps matching TRBD2 (6 bases). The sequence was obtained from a human patient who was an organ donor for intestinal transplantation. The CDR3 reads CSVRRLENTGELFF. CDR3 coding DNA: TGCAGCGTTCGGAGACTAGAAAACACCGGGGAGCTGTTTTTT.